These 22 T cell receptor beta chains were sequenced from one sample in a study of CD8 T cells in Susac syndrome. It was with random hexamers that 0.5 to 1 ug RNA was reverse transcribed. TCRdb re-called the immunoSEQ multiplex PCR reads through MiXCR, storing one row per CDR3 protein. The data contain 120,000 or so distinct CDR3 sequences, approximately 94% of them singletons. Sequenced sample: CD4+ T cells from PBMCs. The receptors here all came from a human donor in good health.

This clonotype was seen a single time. DNA of the CDR3: TGTGCCAGCAGCCAAGATTCGGCTAGCGGGATAGTCGGGGAGCTGTTTTTT. It yields the protein CASSQDSASGIVGELFF. The J gene is TRBJ2-2, the V gene TRBV4-2, with 9 bases identical to TRBD2. Looked up from germline, CDR1 is LGHNA and CDR2 is YNFKEQ. The V segment lost 0 bases and the J segment 7 bases; nucleotides outside the gene matches: 9. This CDR3 is 17 amino acids long.

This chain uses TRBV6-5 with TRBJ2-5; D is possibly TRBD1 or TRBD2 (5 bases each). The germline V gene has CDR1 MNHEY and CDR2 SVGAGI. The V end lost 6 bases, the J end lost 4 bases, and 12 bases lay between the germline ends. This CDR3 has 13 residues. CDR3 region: CASRGDGGETQYF. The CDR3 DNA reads TGTGCCAGCAGGGGGGACGGAGGAGAGACCCAGTACTTC.

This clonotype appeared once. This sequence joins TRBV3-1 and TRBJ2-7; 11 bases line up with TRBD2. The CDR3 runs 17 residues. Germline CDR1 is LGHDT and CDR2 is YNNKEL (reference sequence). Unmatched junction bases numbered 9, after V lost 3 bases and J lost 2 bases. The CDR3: CASSQPIGTSGTYEQYF. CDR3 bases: TGTGCCAGCAGCCAGCCTATCGGGACTAGCGGTACCTACGAGCAGTACTTC.

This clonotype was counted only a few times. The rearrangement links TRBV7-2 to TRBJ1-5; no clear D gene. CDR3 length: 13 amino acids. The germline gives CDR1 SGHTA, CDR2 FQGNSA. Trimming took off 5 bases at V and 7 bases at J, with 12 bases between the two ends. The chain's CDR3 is CASSPTMGQPQHF. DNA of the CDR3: TGTGCCAGCAGCCCAACAATGGGGCAGCCCCAGCATTTT.

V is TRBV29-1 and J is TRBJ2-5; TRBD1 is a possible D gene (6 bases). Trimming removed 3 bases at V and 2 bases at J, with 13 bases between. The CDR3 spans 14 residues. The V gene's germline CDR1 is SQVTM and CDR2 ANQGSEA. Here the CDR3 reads CSVEATGDQETQYF. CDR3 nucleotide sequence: TGCAGCGTTGAGGCGACAGGAGATCAAGAGACCCAGTACTTC.

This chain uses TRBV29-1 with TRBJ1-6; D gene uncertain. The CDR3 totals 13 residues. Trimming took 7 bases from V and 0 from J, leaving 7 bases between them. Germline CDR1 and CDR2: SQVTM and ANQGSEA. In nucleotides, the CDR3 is TGCAGCGCCCAGAGCTCCTATAATTCACCCCTCCACTTT. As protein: CSAQSSYNSPLHF.

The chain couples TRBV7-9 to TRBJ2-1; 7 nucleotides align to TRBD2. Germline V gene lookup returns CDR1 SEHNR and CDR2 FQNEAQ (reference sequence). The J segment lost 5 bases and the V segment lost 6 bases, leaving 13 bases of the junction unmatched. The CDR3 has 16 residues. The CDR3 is CASRRWSGGVNNEQFF. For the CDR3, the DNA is TGTGCCAGCAGGCGTTGGAGTGGGGGGGTGAACAATGAGCAGTTCTTC.

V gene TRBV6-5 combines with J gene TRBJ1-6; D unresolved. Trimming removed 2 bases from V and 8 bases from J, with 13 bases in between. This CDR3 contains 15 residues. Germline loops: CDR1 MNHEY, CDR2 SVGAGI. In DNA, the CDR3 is TGTGCCAGCAGTTACCACCCGGGCCTTGATTCACCCCTCCACTTT. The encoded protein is CASSYHPGLDSPLHF.

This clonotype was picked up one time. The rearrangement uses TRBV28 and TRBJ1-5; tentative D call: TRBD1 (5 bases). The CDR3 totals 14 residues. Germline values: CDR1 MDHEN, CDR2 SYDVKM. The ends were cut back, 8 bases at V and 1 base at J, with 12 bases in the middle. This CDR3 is CASLPGPSNQPQHF. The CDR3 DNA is TGTGCCAGCTTGCCAGGGCCCAGCAATCAGCCCCAGCATTTT.

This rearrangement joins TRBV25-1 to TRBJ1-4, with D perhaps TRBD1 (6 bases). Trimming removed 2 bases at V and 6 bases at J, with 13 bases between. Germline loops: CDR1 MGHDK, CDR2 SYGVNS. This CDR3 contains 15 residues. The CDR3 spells CASSEMDRGDEKLFF. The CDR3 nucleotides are TGTGCCAGCAGTGAAATGGACAGAGGGGATGAAAAACTGTTTTTT.

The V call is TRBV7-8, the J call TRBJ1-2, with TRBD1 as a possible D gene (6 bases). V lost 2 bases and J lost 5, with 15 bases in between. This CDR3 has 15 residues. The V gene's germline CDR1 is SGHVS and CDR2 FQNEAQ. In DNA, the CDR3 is TGTGCCAGCAGCTTAACCCTGGACAGCGGTTATGGCTACACCTTC. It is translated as CASSLTLDSGYGYTF.

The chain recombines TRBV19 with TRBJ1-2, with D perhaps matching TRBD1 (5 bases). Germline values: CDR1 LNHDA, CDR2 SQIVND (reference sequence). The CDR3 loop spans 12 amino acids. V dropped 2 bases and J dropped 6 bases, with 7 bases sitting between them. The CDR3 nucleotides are TGTGCCAGTAGTATAACAGGTGATGGCTACACCTTC. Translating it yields CASSITGDGYTF. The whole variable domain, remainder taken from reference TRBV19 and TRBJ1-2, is DGGITQSPKYLFRKEGQNVTLSCEQNLNHDAMYWYRQDPGQGLRLIYYSQIVNDFQKGDIAEGYSVSREKKESFPLTVTSAQKNPTAFYLCASSITGDGYTFGSGTRLTVV.

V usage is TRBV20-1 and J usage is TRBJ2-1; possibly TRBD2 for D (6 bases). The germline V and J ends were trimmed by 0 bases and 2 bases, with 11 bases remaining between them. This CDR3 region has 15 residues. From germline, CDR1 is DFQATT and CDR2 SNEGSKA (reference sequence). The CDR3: CSARELALTYNEQFF. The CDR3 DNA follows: TGCAGTGCTAGAGAACTAGCCTTGACCTACAATGAGCAGTTCTTC.

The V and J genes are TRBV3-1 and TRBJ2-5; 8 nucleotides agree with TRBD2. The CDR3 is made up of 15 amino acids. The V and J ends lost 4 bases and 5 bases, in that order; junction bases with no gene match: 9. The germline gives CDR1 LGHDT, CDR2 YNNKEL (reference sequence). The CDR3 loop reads CASSLLAGGGETQYF. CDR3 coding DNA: TGTGCCAGCAGCCTTTTGGCGGGAGGAGGGGAGACCCAGTACTTC.

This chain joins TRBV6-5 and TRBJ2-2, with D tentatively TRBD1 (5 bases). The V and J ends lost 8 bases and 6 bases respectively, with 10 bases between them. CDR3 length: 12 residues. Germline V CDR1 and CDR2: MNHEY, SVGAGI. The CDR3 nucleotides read TGTGCCAGCGGAAGGGGCCCCGGGGAGCTGTTTTTT. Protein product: CASGRGPGELFF.

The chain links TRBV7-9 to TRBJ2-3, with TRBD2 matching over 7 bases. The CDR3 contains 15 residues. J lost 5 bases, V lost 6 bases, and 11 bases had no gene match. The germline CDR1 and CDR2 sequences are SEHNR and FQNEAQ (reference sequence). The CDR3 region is CASSFAGASGDTQYF. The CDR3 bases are TGTGCCAGCAGTTTCGCGGGAGCCTCCGGAGATACGCAGTATTTT.

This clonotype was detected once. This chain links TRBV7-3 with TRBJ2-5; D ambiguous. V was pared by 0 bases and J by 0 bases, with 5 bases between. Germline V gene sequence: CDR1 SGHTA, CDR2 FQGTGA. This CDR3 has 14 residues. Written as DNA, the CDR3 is TGTGCCAGCAGCTTAACCCGGGACCAAGAGACCCAGTACTTC. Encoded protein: CASSLTRDQETQYF.

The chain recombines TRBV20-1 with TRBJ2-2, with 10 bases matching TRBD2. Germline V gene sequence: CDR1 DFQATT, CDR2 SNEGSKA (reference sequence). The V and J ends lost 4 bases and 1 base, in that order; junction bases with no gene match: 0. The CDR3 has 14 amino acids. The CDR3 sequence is CSATSGRNTGELFF. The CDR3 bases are TGCAGTGCTACTAGCGGGAGGAACACCGGGGAGCTGTTTTTT.

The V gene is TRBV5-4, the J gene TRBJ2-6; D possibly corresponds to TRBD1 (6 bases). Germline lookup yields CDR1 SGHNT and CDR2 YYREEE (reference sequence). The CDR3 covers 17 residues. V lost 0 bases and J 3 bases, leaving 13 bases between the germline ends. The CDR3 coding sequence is TGTGCCAGCAGCTTGGGGGCTGCAGGGGTTGGGGCCAACGTCCTGACTTTC. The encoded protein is CASSLGAAGVGANVLTF.

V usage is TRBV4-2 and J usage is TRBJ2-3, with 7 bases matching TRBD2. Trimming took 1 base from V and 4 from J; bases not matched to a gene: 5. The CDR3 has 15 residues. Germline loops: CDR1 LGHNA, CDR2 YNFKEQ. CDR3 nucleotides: TGTGCCAGCAGCCAAGGAGGCGGGAGCCCAGATACGCAGTATTTT. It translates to CASSQGGGSPDTQYF.

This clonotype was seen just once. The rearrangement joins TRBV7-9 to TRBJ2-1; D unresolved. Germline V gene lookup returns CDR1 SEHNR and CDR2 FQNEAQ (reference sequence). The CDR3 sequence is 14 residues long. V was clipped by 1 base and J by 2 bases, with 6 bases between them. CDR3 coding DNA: TGTGCCAGCAGCTTAGAGGGCGCCTACAATGAGCAGTTCTTC. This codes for CASSLEGAYNEQFF.

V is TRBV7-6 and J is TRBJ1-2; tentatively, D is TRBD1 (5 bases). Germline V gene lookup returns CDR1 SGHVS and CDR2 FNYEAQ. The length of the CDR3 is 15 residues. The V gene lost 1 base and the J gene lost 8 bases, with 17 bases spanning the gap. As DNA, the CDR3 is TGTGCCAGCAGCTTAGGTGTGGGGCCCGTAGAGGGCTACACCTTC. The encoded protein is CASSLGVGPVEGYTF.